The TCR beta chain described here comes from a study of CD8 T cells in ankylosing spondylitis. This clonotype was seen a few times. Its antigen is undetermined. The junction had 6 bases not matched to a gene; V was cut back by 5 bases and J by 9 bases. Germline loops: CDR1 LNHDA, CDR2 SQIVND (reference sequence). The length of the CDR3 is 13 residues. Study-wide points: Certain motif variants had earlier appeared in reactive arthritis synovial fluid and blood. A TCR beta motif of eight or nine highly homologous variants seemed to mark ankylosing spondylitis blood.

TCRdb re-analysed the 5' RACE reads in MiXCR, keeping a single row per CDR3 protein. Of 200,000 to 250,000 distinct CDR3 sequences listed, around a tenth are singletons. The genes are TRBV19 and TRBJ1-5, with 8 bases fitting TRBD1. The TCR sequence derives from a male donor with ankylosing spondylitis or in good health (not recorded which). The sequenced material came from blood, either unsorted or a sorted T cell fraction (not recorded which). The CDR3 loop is CASSGGQAVPQHF. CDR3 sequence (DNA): TGTGCCAGTAGTGGGGGACAGGCTGTGCCCCAGCATTTT. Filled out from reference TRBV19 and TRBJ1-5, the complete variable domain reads DGGITQSPKYLFRKEGQNVTLSCEQNLNHDAMYWYRQDPGQGLRLIYYSQIVNDFQKGDIAEGYSVSREKKESFPLTVTSAQKNPTAFYLCASSGGQAVPQHFGDGTRLSIL.